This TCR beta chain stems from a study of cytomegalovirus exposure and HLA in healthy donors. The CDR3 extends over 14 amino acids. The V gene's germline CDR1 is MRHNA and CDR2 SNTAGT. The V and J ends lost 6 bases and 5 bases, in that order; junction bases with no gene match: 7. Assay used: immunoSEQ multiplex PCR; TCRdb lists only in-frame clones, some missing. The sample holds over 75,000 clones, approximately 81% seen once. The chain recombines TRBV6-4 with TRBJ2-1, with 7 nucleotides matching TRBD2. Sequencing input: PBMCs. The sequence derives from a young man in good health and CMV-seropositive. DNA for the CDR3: TGTGCCAGCAGCGTCCTGGCGGGAGACAATGAGCAGTTCTTC. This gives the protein CASSVLAGDNEQFF.